The following is a TCR beta chain sequence with its context. Its specificity is unknown. The data were produced by immunoSEQ multiplex PCR, yet TCRdb's version contains in-frame clones alone and is incomplete. Of just under 75,000 clones in the sample, 90% to 95% are singletons; the top ten hold approximately 3%. This record belongs to a study of cytomegalovirus exposure and HLA in healthy donors. Study-wide background: A later analysis reported the same platform for the 90 to 150 validation repertoires and the 650 to 750 first-cohort repertoires.

Regarding the study as a whole: Overall, around 160 TCR beta chains were annotated as cytomegalovirus-associated.

Germline CDR1 and CDR2: LNHDA and SQIVND (reference sequence). CDR3 size: 15 residues. Trimming took 7 bases from V and 2 from J, leaving 15 bases between them. This chain joins TRBV19 and TRBJ1-5; D might be TRBD1 (6 bases). Sequenced input: PBMCs. This clonotype was obtained from a woman aged 18-29 years in good health and CMV-seropositive. The CDR3 sequence: CASTPGVGGNQPQHF. The CDR3 DNA reads TGTGCCAGTACCCCAGGGGTAGGGGGCAATCAGCCCCAGCATTTT.